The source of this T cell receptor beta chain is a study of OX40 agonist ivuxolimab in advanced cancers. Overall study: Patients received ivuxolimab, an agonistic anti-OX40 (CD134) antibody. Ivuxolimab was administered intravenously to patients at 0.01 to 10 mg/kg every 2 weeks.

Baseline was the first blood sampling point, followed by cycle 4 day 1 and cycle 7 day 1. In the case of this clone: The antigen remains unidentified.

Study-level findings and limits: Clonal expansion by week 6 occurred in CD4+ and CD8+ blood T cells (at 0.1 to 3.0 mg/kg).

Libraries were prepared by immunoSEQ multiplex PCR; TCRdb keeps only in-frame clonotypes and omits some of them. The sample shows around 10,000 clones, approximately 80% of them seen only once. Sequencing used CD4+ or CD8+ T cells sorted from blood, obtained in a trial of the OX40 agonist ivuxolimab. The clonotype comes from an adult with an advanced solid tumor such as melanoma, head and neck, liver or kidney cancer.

The CDR3 spells CAGGPNQPQHF. The CDR3, as DNA: TGCGCAGGGGGCCCCAATCAGCCCCAGCATTTT. The rearrangement uses TRBV20-1 and TRBJ1-5, with TRBD1 identical over 8 bases. Germline V lookup: CDR1 DFQATT, CDR2 SNEGSKA (reference sequence). The CDR3 is made up of 11 amino acids.